This entry is about one T cell receptor beta chain. What it recognizes is unknown. This sample was taken from a study of cytomegalovirus exposure and HLA in healthy donors. General study points: Cytomegalovirus-associated status was assigned to fewer than 200 TCR beta chains. Clusters of TCRs from the first cohort tended to co-occur in the roughly 120 validation repertoires (as a later analysis found).

Trimming removed 3 bases from V and 0 bases from J, with 12 bases in between. The CDR3 has 15 amino acids. Germline CDR1 is SGHNT and CDR2 is YYREEE (reference sequence). Generated by immunoSEQ multiplex PCR, the TCRdb table keeps only in-frame clones and is missing some. The sample records roughly 130,000 clones, approximately 84% being singletons. The chain has TRBV5-4 and TRBJ1-2; possibly TRBD1 for D (6 bases). The sequence was collected from a woman in her twenties or thirties in good health and CMV-seronegative. Sequenced sample: PBMCs. The CDR3 sequence: CASSSRPGANYGYTF. CDR3 coding DNA: TGTGCCAGCAGCTCCCGTCCAGGGGCTAACTATGGCTACACCTTC.